This T cell receptor (beta chain) was sequenced for a study of T cell changes during pregnancy in multiple sclerosis. The ends were cut back, 7 bases at V and 7 bases at J, with 10 bases in the middle. The CDR3 sequence is 11 residues long. Germline V gene data show CDR1 as SGHAT and CDR2 as FQNNGV. Here immunoSEQ multiplex PCR was the method, and the copy in TCRdb shows in-frame clones only, minus some. The table lists 55,000 to 75,000 clones, around 90% of them singletons. The clonotype originates from a female donor in good health, enrolled as a control in a pregnancy study. The V call is TRBV11-2, the J call TRBJ1-2; D unresolved. Specimen: peripheral blood, collected in the third trimester of pregnancy. The DNA of the CDR3 is TGTGCCAGCATGGCAGGTAGTGGCTACACCTTC. This translates into CASMAGSGYTF.